Listed here are 17 T cell receptor beta chains from one sample, sequenced in a study of T-cell memory formation after mild COVID-19. TCRdb itself ran the 5' RACE reads through MiXCR, one entry per CDR3 protein. The table records just under 550,000 distinct CDR3 sequences, around 21% of them present only once. The material sequenced was PBMCs or a T cell subset sorted from them (not recorded which). The receptors were sampled from an adult woman who had mild COVID-19 (a few samples of this study predate the infection). Cell type and time point are not known.

Details on this clonotype: An end of the junction does not agree with germline; a read error may underlie this. The V and J genes are TRBV7-7 and TRBJ1-5; perhaps TRBD1 as D (6 bases). This CDR3 comprises 15 residues. Germline V gene data show CDR1 as SSHAT and CDR2 as FNYEAQ (reference sequence). CDR3 amino acids: CASSRTVRSNQPQHF. In DNA form, the CDR3 reads TGTGCTAGCAGTCGGACAGTGAGGAGCAATCAGCCCCAGCATTTT.

This clonotype was detected ten times or more. J is TRBJ2-1 and V is TRBV5-1; D is tentatively TRBD1 or TRBD2 (6 bases each). The CDR3 runs to 15 residues. Looked up from germline, CDR1 is SGHRS and CDR2 is YFSETQ. The V and J ends lost 1 base and 8 bases respectively, with 16 bases between them. The CDR3 loop is CASSLRGWGAHEQFF. The CDR3 DNA reads TGCGCCAGCAGCTTGCGCGGATGGGGGGCCCATGAGCAGTTCTTC. Filled out from reference TRBV5-1 and TRBJ2-1, the complete variable domain reads KAGVTQTPRYLIKTRGQQVTLSCSPISGHRSVSWYQQTPGQGLQFLFEYFSETQRNKGNFPGRFSGRQFSNSRSEMNVSTLELGDSALYLCASSLRGWGAHEQFFGPGTRLTVL.

This clonotype has only a few counts. The chain carries TRBV10-2 and TRBJ2-7; unclear D gene. The CDR3 is made up of 12 amino acids. CDR1 is WSHSY, CDR2 SAAADI, per germline. V was trimmed by 6 bases and J by 2 bases, leaving 8 bases between them. The CDR3 region is CASRDGPYEQYF. The CDR3 DNA is TGCGCCAGCAGAGACGGACCCTACGAGCAGTACTTC.

The CDR3 is CATSDDRGTETQYF. The CDR3 DNA sequence: TGTGCCACCAGTGACGACAGGGGGACAGAGACCCAGTACTTC. The chain joins TRBV24-1 to TRBJ2-5, with 9 bases matching TRBD1. Looked up from germline, CDR1 is KGHDR and CDR2 is SFDVKD. The CDR3 is 14 residues long. V shed 4 bases and J 4 bases; nucleotides not matched to a gene: 3.

Only a few counts were recorded for this clonotype. The junction departs from germline at one end; a sequencing error may be responsible. The chain has TRBV2 and TRBJ2-1; tentatively, D is TRBD1 or TRBD2 (5 bases each). The V gene's germline CDR1 is SNHLY and CDR2 FYNNEI. The CDR3 runs 12 residues. CDR3 amino acids: CASSEAYKGTDF. In DNA form, the CDR3 reads TGTGCCAGCAGTGAAGCGTACAAGGGGACCGACTTC. Full variable domain (rest looked up from reference TRBV2 and TRBJ2-1): EPEVTQTPSHQVTQMGQEVILRCVPISNHLYFYWYRQILGQKVEFLVSFYNNEISEKSEIFDDQFSVERPDGSNFTLKIRSTKLEDSAMYFCASSEAYKGTDFGPGTRLTVL.

The chain recombines TRBV20-1 with TRBJ1-1; no clear D. Germline CDR1 DFQATT, CDR2 SNEGSKA (reference sequence). Trimming left V 3 bases short and J 1 base short, with 6 bases between. The CDR3 has 12 residues. The CDR3 nucleotides read TGCAGTGCTAGTATTGGGAACACTGAAGCTTTCTTT. Translation gives CSASIGNTEAFF.

This clonotype was detected only a few times. The chain has TRBV24-1 and TRBJ1-2, with unresolved D. In germline, CDR1 is KGHDR, CDR2 SFDVKD. CDR3 size: 11 residues. Between the trimmed V and J ends, which lost 10 bases and 8 bases, there was a span of 13 bases. CDR3 residues: CATEDWKGYTF. The CDR3 coding sequence is TGTGCCACTGAGGACTGGAAAGGCTACACCTTC.

This chain joins TRBV7-9 and TRBJ2-1; the match to TRBD2 covers 8 bases. The CDR3 is 15 residues long. J was trimmed by 6 bases and V by 5 bases; bases with no gene match: 9. From germline, CDR1 is SEHNR and CDR2 FQNEAQ (reference sequence). The CDR3 loop is CASSIRTSQCNEQFF. The CDR3 coding sequence is TGTGCCAGCAGCATCCGGACTAGCCAGTGCAATGAGCAGTTCTTC.

This chain connects TRBV6-5 to TRBJ2-3, with 7 bases fitting TRBD2. The CDR3 is 16 residues long. Germline CDR1 reads MNHEY; CDR2 reads SVGAGI. J gave up 2 bases and V 5 bases, and 10 bases lay outside the gene matches. CDR3 in amino acids: CASSTPGLHITDTQYF. DNA for the CDR3: TGTGCCAGCAGTACTCCGGGACTACATATCACAGATACGCAGTATTTT.

The chain joins TRBV19 to TRBJ1-2; D is unresolved. Trimming pared 6 bases from V and 4 bases from J, leaving 15 bases between. This CDR3 has 14 amino acids. Germline V CDR1 and CDR2: LNHDA, SQIVND (reference sequence). CDR3 nucleotide sequence: TGTGCCAGTAGGCAAACAGCGACCGGCTATGGCTACACCTTC. Translation gives CASRQTATGYGYTF.

The rearrangement uses TRBV20-1 and TRBJ2-3; 11 nucleotides agree with TRBD1. With V trimmed by 1 base and J by 2 bases, 5 bases remained unmatched. Looked up from germline, CDR1 is DFQATT and CDR2 is SNEGSKA (reference sequence). CDR3 size: 16 residues. Here the CDR3 reads CSARAGDRGDTDTQYF. CDR3 nucleotides: TGCAGTGCTAGAGCGGGGGACAGGGGGGACACAGATACGCAGTATTTT.

The chain is built from TRBV30 and TRBJ1-1; 7 bases fit TRBD1. CDR1 is GTSNPN and CDR2 is SVGIG in the germline V gene (reference sequence). The CDR3 is made up of 14 amino acids. After removal of 4 bases from V and 6 bases from J, the junction contained 11 bases not matched to a gene. The CDR3 loop reads CAWNIPRQGPEAFF. The CDR3 coding sequence is TGTGCCTGGAACATACCGAGACAGGGACCTGAAGCTTTCTTT.

This clonotype has just a few counts. This chain links TRBV12-3 or TRBV12-4 with TRBJ1-5; 7 nucleotides align to TRBD1. The CDR3 has 19 residues. J was trimmed by 0 bases and V by 2 bases; bases with no gene match: 13. Here the CDR3 DNA reads TGTGCCAGCAGTTTACGGGGTCGACAGGGTAAGGATAGCAATCAGCCCCAGCATTTT. This codes for CASSLRGRQGKDSNQPQHF.

This clonotype was seen a few times. The CDR3 region is CASSQVRAGPGANVLTF. In DNA, the CDR3 is TGCGCCAGCAGCCAAGTTCGAGCGGGGCCCGGGGCCAACGTCCTGACTTTC. The chain joins TRBV4-3 to TRBJ2-6; TRBD2 agrees at 7 bases. CDR1 is LGHNA and CDR2 is YSLEER in the germline V gene. The CDR3 is 17 residues long. Trimming at V came to 1 base and at J to 4 bases, leaving 7 bases not matched to a gene.

This clonotype was counted between two and nine times. The V gene is TRBV2, the J gene TRBJ1-1; no clear D. This CDR3 has 15 amino acids. V lost 2 bases to trimming and J lost 3 bases, with 13 bases between them. CDR1 is SNHLY and CDR2 is FYNNEI in the germline V gene. The CDR3 nucleotides are TGTGCCAGCAGTGAATGGGCAGCGACCCACACTGAAGCTTTCTTT. Its translation is CASSEWAATHTEAFF. The full variable domain, in which reference TRBV2 and TRBJ1-1 provide the parts outside the CDR3, is EPEVTQTPSHQVTQMGQEVILRCVPISNHLYFYWYRQILGQKVEFLVSFYNNEISEKSEIFDDQFSVERPDGSNFTLKIRSTKLEDSAMYFCASSEWAATHTEAFFGQGTRLTVV.

The chain couples TRBV9 to TRBJ2-3; the match to TRBD2 covers 7 bases. The J segment lost 6 bases and the V segment lost 1 base, leaving 8 bases of the junction unmatched. Germline V lookup: CDR1 SGDLS, CDR2 YYNGEE. This CDR3 has 15 amino acids. CDR3 loop: CASSVLSHSGDTQYF. The CDR3 DNA sequence: TGTGCCAGCAGCGTATTGTCCCATAGCGGGGATACGCAGTATTTT.

This chain connects TRBV7-6 to TRBJ2-7, with D maybe TRBD2 (6 bases). V dropped 2 bases and J dropped 4 bases, with 12 bases sitting between them. This CDR3 has 14 amino acids. Germline-derived CDR1 and CDR2 are SGHVS and FNYEAQ. The CDR3 nucleotides read TGTGCCAGCAGCTTACGGGGGATTCGGTACGAGCAGTACTTC. This codes for CASSLRGIRYEQYF.